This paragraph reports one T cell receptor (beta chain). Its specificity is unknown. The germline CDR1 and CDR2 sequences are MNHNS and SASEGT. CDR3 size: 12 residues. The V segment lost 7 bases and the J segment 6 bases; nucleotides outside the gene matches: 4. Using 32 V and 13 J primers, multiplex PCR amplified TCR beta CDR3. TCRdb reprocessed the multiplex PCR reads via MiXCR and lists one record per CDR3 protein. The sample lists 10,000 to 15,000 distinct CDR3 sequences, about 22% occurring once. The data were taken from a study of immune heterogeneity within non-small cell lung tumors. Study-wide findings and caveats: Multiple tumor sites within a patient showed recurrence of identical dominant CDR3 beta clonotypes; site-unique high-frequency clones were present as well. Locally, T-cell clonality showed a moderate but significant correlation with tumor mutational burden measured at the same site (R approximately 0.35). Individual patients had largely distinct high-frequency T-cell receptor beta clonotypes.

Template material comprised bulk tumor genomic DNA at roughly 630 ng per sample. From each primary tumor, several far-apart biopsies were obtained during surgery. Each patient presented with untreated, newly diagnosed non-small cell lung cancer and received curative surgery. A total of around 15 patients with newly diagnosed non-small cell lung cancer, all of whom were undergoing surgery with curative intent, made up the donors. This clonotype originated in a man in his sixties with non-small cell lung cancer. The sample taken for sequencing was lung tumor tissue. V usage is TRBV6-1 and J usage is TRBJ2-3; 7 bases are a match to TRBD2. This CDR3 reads CASTSGGDTQYF. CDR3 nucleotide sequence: TGTGCCAGCACTAGCGGAGGTGATACGCAGTATTTT.